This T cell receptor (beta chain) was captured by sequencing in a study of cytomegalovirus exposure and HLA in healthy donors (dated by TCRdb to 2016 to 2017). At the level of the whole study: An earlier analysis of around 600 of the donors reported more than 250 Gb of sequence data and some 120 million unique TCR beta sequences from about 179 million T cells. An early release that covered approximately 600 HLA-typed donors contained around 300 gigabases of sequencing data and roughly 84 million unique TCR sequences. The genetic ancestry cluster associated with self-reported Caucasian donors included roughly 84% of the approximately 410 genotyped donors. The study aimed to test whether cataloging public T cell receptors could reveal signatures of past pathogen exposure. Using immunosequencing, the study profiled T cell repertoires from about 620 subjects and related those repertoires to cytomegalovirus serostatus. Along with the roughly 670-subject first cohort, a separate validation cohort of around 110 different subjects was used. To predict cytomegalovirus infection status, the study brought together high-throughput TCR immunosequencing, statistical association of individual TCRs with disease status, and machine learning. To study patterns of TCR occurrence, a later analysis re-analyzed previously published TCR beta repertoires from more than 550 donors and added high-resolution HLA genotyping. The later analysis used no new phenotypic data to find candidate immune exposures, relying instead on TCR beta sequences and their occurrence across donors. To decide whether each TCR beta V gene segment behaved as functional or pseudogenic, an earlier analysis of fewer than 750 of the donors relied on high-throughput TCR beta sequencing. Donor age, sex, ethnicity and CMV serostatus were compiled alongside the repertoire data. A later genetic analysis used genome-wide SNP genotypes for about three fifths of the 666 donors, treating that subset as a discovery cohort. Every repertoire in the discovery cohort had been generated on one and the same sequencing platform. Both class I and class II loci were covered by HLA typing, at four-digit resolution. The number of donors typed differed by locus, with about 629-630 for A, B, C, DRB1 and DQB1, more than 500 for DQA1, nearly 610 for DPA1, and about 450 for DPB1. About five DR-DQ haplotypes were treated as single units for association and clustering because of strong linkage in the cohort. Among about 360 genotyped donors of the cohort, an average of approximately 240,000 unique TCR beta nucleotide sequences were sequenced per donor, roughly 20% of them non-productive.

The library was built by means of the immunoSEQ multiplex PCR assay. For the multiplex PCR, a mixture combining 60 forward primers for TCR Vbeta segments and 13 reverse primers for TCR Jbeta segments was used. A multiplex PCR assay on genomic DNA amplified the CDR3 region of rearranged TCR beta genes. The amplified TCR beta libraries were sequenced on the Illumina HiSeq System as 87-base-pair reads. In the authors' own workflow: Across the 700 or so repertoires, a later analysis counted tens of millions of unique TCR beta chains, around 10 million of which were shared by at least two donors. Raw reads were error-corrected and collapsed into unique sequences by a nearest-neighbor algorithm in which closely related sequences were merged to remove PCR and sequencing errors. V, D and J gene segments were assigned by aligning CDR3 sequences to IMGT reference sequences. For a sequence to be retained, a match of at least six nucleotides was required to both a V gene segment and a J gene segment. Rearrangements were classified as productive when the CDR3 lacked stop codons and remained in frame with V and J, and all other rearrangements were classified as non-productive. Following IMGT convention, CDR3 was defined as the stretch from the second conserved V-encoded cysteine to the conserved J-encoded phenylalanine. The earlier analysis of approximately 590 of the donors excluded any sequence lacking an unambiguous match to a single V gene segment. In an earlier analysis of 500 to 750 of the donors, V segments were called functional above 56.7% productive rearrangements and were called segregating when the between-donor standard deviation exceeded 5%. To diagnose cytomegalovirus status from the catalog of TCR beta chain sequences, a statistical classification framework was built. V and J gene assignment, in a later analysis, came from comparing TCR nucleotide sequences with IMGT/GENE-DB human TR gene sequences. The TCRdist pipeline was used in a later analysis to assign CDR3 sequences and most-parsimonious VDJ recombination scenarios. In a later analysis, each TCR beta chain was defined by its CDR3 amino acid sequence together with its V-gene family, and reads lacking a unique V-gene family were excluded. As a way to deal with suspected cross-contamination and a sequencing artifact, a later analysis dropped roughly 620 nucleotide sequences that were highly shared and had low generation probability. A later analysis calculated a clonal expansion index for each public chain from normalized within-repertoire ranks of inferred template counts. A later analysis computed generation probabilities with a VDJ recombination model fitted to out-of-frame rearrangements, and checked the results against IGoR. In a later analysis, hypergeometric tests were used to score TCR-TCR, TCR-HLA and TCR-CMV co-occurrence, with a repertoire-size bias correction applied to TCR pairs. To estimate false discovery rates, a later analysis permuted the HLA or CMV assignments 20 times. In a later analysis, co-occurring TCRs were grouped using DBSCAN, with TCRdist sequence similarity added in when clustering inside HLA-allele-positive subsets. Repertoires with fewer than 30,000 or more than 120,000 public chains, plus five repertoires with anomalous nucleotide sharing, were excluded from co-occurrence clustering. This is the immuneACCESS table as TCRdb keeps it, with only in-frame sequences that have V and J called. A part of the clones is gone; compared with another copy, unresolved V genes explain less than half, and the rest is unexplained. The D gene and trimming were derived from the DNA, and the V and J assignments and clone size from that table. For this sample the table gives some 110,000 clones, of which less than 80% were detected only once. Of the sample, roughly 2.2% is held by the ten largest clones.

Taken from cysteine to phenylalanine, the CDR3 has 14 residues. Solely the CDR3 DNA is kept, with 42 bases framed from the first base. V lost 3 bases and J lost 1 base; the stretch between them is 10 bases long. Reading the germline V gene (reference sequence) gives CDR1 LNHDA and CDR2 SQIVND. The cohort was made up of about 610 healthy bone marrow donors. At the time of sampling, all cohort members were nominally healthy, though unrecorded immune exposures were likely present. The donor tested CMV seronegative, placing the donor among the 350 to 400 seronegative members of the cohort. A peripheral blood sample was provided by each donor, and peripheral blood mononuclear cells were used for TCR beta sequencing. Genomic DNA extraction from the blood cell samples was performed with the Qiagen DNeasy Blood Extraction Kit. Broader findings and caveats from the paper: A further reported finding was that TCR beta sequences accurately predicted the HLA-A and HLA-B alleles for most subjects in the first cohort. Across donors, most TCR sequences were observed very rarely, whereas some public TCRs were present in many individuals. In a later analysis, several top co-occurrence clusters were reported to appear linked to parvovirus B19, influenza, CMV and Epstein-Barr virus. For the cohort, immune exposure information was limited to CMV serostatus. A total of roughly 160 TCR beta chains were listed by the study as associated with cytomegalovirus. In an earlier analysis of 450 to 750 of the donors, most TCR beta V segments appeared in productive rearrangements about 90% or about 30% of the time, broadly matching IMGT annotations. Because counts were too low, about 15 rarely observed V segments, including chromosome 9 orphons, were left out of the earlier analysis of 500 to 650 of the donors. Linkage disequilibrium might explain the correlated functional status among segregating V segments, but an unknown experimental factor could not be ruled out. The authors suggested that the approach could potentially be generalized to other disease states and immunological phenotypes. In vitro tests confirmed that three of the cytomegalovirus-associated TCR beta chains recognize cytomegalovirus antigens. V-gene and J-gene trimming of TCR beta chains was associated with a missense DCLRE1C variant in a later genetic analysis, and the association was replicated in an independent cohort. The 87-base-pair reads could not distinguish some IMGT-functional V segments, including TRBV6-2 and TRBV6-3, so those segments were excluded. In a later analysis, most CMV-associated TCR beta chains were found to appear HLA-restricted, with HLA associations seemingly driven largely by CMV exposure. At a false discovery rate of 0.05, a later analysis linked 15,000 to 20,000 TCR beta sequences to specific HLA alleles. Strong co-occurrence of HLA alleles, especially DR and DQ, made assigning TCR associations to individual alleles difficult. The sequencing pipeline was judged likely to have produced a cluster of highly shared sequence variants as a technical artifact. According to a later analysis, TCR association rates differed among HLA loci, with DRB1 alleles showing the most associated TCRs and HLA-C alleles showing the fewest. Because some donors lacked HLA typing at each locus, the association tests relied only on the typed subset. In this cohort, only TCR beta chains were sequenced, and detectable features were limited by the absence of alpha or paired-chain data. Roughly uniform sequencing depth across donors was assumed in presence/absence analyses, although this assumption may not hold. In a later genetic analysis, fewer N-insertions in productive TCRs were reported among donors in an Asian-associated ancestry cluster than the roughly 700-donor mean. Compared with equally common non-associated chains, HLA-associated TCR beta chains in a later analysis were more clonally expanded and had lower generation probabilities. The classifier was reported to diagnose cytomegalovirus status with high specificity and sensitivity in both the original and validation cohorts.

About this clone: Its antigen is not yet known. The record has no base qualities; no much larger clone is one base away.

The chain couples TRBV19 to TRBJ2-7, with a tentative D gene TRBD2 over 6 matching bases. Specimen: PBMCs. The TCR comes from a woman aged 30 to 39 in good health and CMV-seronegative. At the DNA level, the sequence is TGTGCCAGTAGTATTGCGGGGCCGTCCTACGAGCAGTACTTC. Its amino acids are CASSIAGPSYEQYF.